The rows below give T cell receptor beta chains drawn from one sample of a study of T cells after yellow fever vaccination. TCRdb passed the 5' RACE reads through MiXCR, listing each CDR3 protein once. Of some 350,000 distinct CDR3 sequences listed, around a tenth are singletons. This specimen was PBMCs, taken on the day of the first yellow fever vaccination. These receptors were obtained from a man aged 18 to 30 who received the YFV17D yellow fever vaccine. Both conserved end residues are part of each CDR3. Each record gives: CDR3 protein, CDR3 DNA, clone size, D gene, J gene, V gene. A D gene is named only where the DNA matches it firmly. Size tells how often a clone was seen (once, few, many) or the class of an expanded clone, and some rows leave it out.

CDR3: CASSQDDVGGPTDTQYF
DNA: TGCGCCAGCAGCCAAGATGATGTGGGGGGGCCCACAGATACGCAGTATTTT
size: -
D: -
J: TRBJ2-3
V: TRBV4-3

CDR3: CASSLAPPESPLHF
DNA: TGTGCCAGCAGCTTAGCCCCACCGGAATCACCCCTCCACTTT
size: -
D: -
J: TRBJ1-6
V: TRBV7-2

CDR3: CSASSTWDISTDTQYF
DNA: TGCAGTGCTAGTTCCACTTGGGACATCTCCACAGATACGCAGTATTTT
size: few
D: -
J: TRBJ2-3
V: TRBV20-1

CDR3: CASSVDDYGYTF
DNA: TGTGCCAGCAGCGTAGATGATTATGGCTACACCTTC
size: -
D: -
J: TRBJ1-2
V: TRBV9

CDR3: CAWEQGAGQPQHF
DNA: TGTGCCTGGGAACAGGGGGCAGGACAGCCCCAGCATTTT
size: few
D: TRBD1
J: TRBJ1-5
V: TRBV30

CDR3: CASSHNRGQAGPTVF
DNA: TGTGCCAGCAGCCATAACCGGGGACAGGCGGGTCCGACGGTCTTC
size: many
D: TRBD1
J: TRBJ2-1
V: TRBV12-3/TRBV12-4

CDR3: CASSFNRETGGPRRNIQYF
DNA: TGTGCCAGCAGCTTCAATAGGGAGACAGGGGGACCTCGGCGGAACATTCAGTACTTC
size: few
D: TRBD1
J: TRBJ2-4
V: TRBV11-1

CDR3: CASSQDSGDTQYF
DNA: TGCGCCAGCAGCCAAGATTCGGGAGATACGCAGTATTTT
size: few
D: -
J: TRBJ2-3
V: TRBV4-3

CDR3: CASSPGGQEDQPQHF
DNA: TGTGCCAGCAGCCCTGGGGGACAGGAGGATCAGCCCCAGCATTTT
size: -
D: TRBD1
J: TRBJ1-5
V: TRBV5-4

CDR3: CASSSGHRETQYF
DNA: TGTGCCAGCAGCTCCGGGCATAGAGAGACCCAGTACTTC
size: -
D: -
J: TRBJ2-5
V: TRBV7-3

CDR3: CASSKTSGGTGDEQFF
DNA: TGTGCCAGCTCAAAGACTAGCGGGGGCACCGGGGATGAGCAGTTCTTC
size: -
D: TRBD2
J: TRBJ2-1
V: TRBV18

CDR3: CASSPTPAVGSYEQYF
DNA: TGTGCCAGCAGCCCAACCCCCGCCGTAGGCTCCTACGAGCAGTACTTC
size: few
D: -
J: TRBJ2-7
V: TRBV7-2

CDR3: CSASLGTGVTEQYF
DNA: TGCAGTGCTAGTCTCGGGACAGGGGTTACCGAGCAGTACTTC
size: few
D: TRBD1
J: TRBJ2-7
V: TRBV20-1

CDR3: CASSRRDGNTEAFF
DNA: TGTGCCAGCAGCCGCCGAGACGGGAACACTGAAGCTTTCTTT
size: -
D: -
J: TRBJ1-1
V: TRBV3-1

CDR3: CASSGGQGIAGELFF
DNA: TGTGCCAGCAGTGGAGGACAGGGTATCGCCGGGGAGCTGTTTTTT
size: -
D: TRBD1
J: TRBJ2-2
V: TRBV25-1

CDR3: CSAGEGNNSPLHF
DNA: TGCAGTGCGGGGGAAGGGAATAATTCACCCCTCCACTTT
size: few
D: -
J: TRBJ1-6
V: TRBV20-1

CDR3: CASSRQGKRISTDTQYF
DNA: TGTGCCAGCAGCAGGCAGGGCAAAAGGATAAGCACAGATACGCAGTATTTT
size: few
D: -
J: TRBJ2-3
V: TRBV7-2

CDR3: CASSQGQLLSYEQYF
DNA: TGTGCCAGCAGCCAAGGACAGCTCCTCTCCTACGAGCAGTACTTC
size: -
D: -
J: TRBJ2-7
V: TRBV14

CDR3: CASSVVSEGQEQFF
DNA: TGTGCCAGCAGCGTAGTGTCCGAAGGCCAGGAGCAGTTCTTC
size: once
D: -
J: TRBJ2-1
V: TRBV9

CDR3: CASTLGLQATEAFF
DNA: TGTGCCAGCACCCTAGGCCTACAGGCCACTGAAGCTTTCTTT
size: -
D: -
J: TRBJ1-1
V: TRBV12-3/TRBV12-4

CDR3: CSVEGRGAQETQYF
DNA: TGCAGCGTTGAGGGACGGGGGGCCCAAGAGACCCAGTACTTC
size: -
D: -
J: TRBJ2-5
V: TRBV29-1

CDR3: CATSRDREYTEAFF
DNA: TGTGCCACCAGCAGAGATAGAGAATACACTGAAGCTTTCTTT
size: -
D: -
J: TRBJ1-1
V: TRBV15

CDR3: CSARDRDRVKYEQYF
DNA: TGCAGTGCTAGAGACCGGGACCGAGTGAAGTACGAGCAGTACTTC
size: few
D: -
J: TRBJ2-7
V: TRBV20-1

CDR3: CASSYSTPRTGTNSPLHF
DNA: TGTGCCAGCAGTTACTCGACCCCTAGGACAGGGACGAATTCACCCCTCCACTTT
size: -
D: TRBD1
J: TRBJ1-6
V: TRBV6-5

CDR3: CASNIGGTDTQYF
DNA: TGTGCCAGCAATATAGGGGGGACAGATACGCAGTATTTT
size: few
D: -
J: TRBJ2-3
V: TRBV5-4

CDR3: CASSLTEWSTDTQYF
DNA: TGTGCCAGCAGCTTAACGGAGTGGAGCACAGATACGCAGTATTTT
size: -
D: -
J: TRBJ2-3
V: TRBV7-3

CDR3: CASSGTGATNEKLFF
DNA: TGCGCCAGCAGCGGAACAGGGGCAACTAATGAAAAACTGTTTTTT
size: many
D: TRBD1
J: TRBJ1-4
V: TRBV5-1

CDR3: CASSRAAQRGAGGYTF
DNA: TGCGCCAGCAGCCGAGCCGCCCAACGGGGGGCGGGGGGCTACACCTTC
size: -
D: -
J: TRBJ1-2
V: TRBV4-1

CDR3: CASSPSRDRGYNEQFF
DNA: TGTGCCAGCAGCCCGAGTAGGGACAGGGGCTACAATGAGCAGTTCTTC
size: -
D: TRBD1
J: TRBJ2-1
V: TRBV7-2

CDR3: CATLLRDRQYF
DNA: TGTGCCACCCTGCTGAGGGATCGGCAGTACTTC
size: -
D: -
J: TRBJ2-7
V: TRBV28

CDR3: CASSRDRELETQYF
DNA: TGTGCCAGCAGCCGGGACAGGGAGCTAGAGACCCAGTACTTC
size: -
D: TRBD1
J: TRBJ2-5
V: TRBV9

CDR3: CSVGRGTATYEQYF
DNA: TGCAGCGTTGGCAGGGGGACTGCGACCTACGAGCAGTACTTC
size: few
D: -
J: TRBJ2-7
V: TRBV29-1

CDR3: CATSDSAGTGGYTF
DNA: TGTGCCACCAGTGATTCGGCGGGGACCGGTGGCTACACCTTC
size: few
D: -
J: TRBJ1-2
V: TRBV24-1

CDR3: CAIRGGTTYEQYF
DNA: TGTGCCATCAGGGGGGGGACAACCTACGAGCAGTACTTC
size: few
D: -
J: TRBJ2-7
V: TRBV10-3

CDR3: CAWRRRGGETQYF
DNA: TGTGCCTGGAGGCGCAGGGGAGGGGAGACCCAGTACTTC
size: few
D: -
J: TRBJ2-5
V: TRBV30

CDR3: CASSLALTSGGAKETQYF
DNA: TGCGCCAGCAGCTTGGCCCTGACTAGCGGGGGAGCCAAAGAGACCCAGTACTTC
size: few
D: TRBD2
J: TRBJ2-5
V: TRBV5-1

CDR3: CASSLAGVTDTQYF
DNA: TGTGCCAGCAGCTTAGCCGGGGTCACAGATACGCAGTATTTT
size: many
D: -
J: TRBJ2-3
V: TRBV7-2

CDR3: CASSPPSLTDTQYF
DNA: TGTGCCAGCAGCCCCCCGAGCCTAACAGATACGCAGTATTTT
size: -
D: -
J: TRBJ2-3
V: TRBV7-9

CDR3: CASSDRNNIQYF
DNA: TGTGCCAGCAGCGACAGGAATAACATTCAGTACTTC
size: few
D: -
J: TRBJ2-4
V: TRBV9

CDR3: CASSYSALGNSPLHF
DNA: TGTGCCAGCAGTTACTCGGCACTGGGTAATTCACCCCTCCACTTT
size: -
D: -
J: TRBJ1-6
V: TRBV6-5

CDR3: CASSPGLASLDTQYF
DNA: TGTGCCAGCAGCCCCGGACTAGCATCATTGGATACGCAGTATTTT
size: few
D: TRBD2
J: TRBJ2-3
V: TRBV7-3

CDR3: CATSRVGRAYNEQFF
DNA: TGTGCCACCAGCAGAGTTGGCAGGGCCTACAATGAGCAGTTCTTC
size: few
D: -
J: TRBJ2-1
V: TRBV15

CDR3: CASSLRTSGSYLSSYNEQFF
DNA: TGTGCCAGCAGCCTAAGGACTAGCGGGTCATACTTAAGCTCCTACAATGAGCAGTTCTTC
size: few
D: TRBD2
J: TRBJ2-1
V: TRBV16

CDR3: CASSLEPMGNQPQHF
DNA: TGCGCCAGCAGCCTAGAGCCCATGGGCAATCAGCCCCAGCATTTT
size: -
D: -
J: TRBJ1-5
V: TRBV5-1

CDR3: CASRTGRYEQYF
DNA: TGTGCCAGCAGGACAGGGCGCTACGAGCAGTACTTC
size: few
D: TRBD1
J: TRBJ2-7
V: TRBV7-3

CDR3: CASSFGTVPETQYF
DNA: TGTGCCAGCAGCTTCGGGACAGTCCCCGAGACCCAGTACTTC
size: -
D: TRBD1
J: TRBJ2-5
V: TRBV5-4

CDR3: CAGGKGGSSSTDTQYF
DNA: TGTGCCGGAGGGAAAGGGGGTTCTTCGAGCACAGATACGCAGTATTTT
size: few
D: -
J: TRBJ2-3
V: TRBV2

CDR3: CASRIEWDLETQYF
DNA: TGCGCCAGCAGGATTGAATGGGATCTCGAGACCCAGTACTTC
size: few
D: -
J: TRBJ2-5
V: TRBV5-1

CDR3: CASSQFSGGFDTQYF
DNA: TGCGCCAGCAGCCAATTCAGCGGGGGATTCGATACGCAGTATTTT
size: -
D: TRBD2
J: TRBJ2-3
V: TRBV4-1

CDR3: CASSPLNEQFF
DNA: TGTGCCAGCAGCCCCCTCAATGAGCAGTTCTTC
size: many
D: -
J: TRBJ2-1
V: TRBV12-3/TRBV12-4

CDR3: CACSLGQPSYEQYF
DNA: TGTGCCTGTAGTCTCGGACAGCCTTCCTACGAGCAGTACTTC
size: -
D: -
J: TRBJ2-7
V: TRBV19

CDR3: CAWSLWHPATNEKLFF
DNA: TGTGCCTGGAGTTTATGGCATCCTGCAACTAATGAAAAACTGTTTTTT
size: few
D: -
J: TRBJ1-4
V: TRBV30